What follows describes a single T cell receptor beta chain. This sample's treatment: randomized to nivolumab then ipilimumab (arm A) or the reverse (arm B). Clones were read by immunoSEQ multiplex PCR, and TCRdb kept only the in-frame ones, dropping some. The sample includes some 10,000 clones, 55% to 85% of them seen just once. The data are from a study of sequential checkpoint blockade in melanoma. CDR3 length equals 14 residues. CDR1 MNHNY and CDR2 SVGAGI come from the germline V gene (reference sequence). Trimming removed 5 bases from V and 5 bases from J, with 15 bases in between. This chain links TRBV6-6 with TRBJ1-1, with D maybe TRBD1 (6 bases). Specimen: CD8+ T cells sorted from blood (inferred from file names), collected from a patient given nivolumab and ipilimumab in sequence. The receptor was isolated from a human donor with melanoma. CDR3 sequence reads: CASSQGTEATEAFF. The CDR3 nucleotides read TGTGCCAGCAGTCAGGGGACGGAGGCAACTGAAGCTTTCTTT.